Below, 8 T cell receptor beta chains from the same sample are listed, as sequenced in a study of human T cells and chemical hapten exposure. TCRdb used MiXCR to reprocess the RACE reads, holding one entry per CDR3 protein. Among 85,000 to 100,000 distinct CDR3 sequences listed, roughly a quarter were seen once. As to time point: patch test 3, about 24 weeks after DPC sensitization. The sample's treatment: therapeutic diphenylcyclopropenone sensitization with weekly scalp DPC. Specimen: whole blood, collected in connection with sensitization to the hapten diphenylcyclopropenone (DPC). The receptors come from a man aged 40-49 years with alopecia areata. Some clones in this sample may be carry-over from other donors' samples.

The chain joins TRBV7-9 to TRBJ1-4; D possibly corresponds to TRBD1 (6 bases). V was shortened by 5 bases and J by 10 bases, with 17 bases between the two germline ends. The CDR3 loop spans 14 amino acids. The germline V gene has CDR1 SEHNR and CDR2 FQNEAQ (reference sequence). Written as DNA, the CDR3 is TGTGCCAGCAGCCCCCCGACAGGTCCAGGAAAACTGTTTTTT. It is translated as CASSPPTGPGKLFF.

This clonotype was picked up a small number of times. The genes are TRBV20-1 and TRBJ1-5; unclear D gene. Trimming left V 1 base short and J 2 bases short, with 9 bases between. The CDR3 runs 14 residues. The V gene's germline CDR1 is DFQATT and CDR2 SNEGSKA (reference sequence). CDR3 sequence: CSARVARGNQPQHF. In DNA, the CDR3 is TGCAGTGCTAGAGTGGCTAGGGGCAATCAGCCCCAGCATTTT.

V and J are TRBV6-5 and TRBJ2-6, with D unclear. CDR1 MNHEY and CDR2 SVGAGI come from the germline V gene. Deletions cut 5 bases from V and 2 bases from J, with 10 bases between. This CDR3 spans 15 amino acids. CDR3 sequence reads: CASSPEVPGANVLTF. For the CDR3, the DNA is TGTGCCAGCAGTCCAGAGGTACCTGGGGCCAACGTCCTGACTTTC.

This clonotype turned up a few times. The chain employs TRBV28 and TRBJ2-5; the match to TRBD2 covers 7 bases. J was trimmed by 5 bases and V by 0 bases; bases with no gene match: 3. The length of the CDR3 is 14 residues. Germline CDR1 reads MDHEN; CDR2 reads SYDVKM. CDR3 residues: CASSLWGEGETQYF. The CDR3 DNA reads TGTGCCAGCAGTTTATGGGGGGAGGGGGAGACCCAGTACTTC.

As DNA, the CDR3 is TGCGCCAGCAGCTTGGCCGGGACTAGCGCTAACACCGGGGAGCTGTTTTTT. Protein product: CASSLAGTSANTGELFF. The chain employs TRBV5-1 and TRBJ2-2; TRBD2 matches 10 bases. Per the germline V gene, CDR1 is SGHRS and CDR2 is YFSETQ. The CDR3 loop spans 17 amino acids. V lost 0 bases and J lost 2; bases outside the gene matches: 4.

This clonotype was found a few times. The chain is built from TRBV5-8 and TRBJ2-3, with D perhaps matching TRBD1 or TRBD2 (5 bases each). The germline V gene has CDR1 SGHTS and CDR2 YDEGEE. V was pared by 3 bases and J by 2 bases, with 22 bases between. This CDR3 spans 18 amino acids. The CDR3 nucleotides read TGTGCCAGCAGCTCAGCTGGTGGGTCGGGACGGCTCACAGATACGCAGTATTTT. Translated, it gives CASSSAGGSGRLTDTQYF. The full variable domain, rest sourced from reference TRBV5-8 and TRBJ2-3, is EAGVTQSPTHLIKTRGQQATLRCSPISGHTSVYWYQQALGLGLQFLLWYDEGEERNRGNFPPRFSGRQFPNYSSELNVNALELEDSALYLCASSSAGGSGRLTDTQYFGPGTRLTVL.

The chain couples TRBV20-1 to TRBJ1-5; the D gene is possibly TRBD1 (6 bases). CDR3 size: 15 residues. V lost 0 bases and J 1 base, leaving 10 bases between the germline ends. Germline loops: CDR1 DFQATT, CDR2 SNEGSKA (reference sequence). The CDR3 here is CSARETGNSNQPQHF. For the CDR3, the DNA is TGCAGTGCTAGAGAAACAGGGAACAGCAATCAGCCCCAGCATTTT.

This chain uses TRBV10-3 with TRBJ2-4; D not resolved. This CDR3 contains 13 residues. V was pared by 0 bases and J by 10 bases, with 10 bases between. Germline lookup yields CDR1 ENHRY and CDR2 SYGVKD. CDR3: CAISESGNPIQYF. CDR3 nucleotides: TGTGCCATCAGTGAGTCCGGTAACCCGATTCAGTACTTC.